These 8 T cell receptor beta chains originate from one sample sequenced in a study of blood T cell repertoires in COVID-19. Sequencing was performed with immunoSEQ multiplex PCR; in TCRdb, only in-frame clones are kept and a portion is missing. This table has about 160,000 clones, roughly 88% appearing once. The sequenced material came from peripheral blood. The source is a man aged 18 to 29 with acute or convalescent COVID-19.

The V gene is TRBV5-1, the J gene TRBJ2-3, with D possibly being TRBD1 (7 bases). CDR3 length: 14 amino acids. Germline V lookup: CDR1 SGHRS, CDR2 YFSETQ. The V gene lost 0 bases and the J gene lost 4 bases, with 9 bases spanning the gap. In DNA, the CDR3 is TGCGCCAGCAGCTTGGCAGGGGGGCCAGATACGCAGTATTTT. Translated: CASSLAGGPDTQYF. The full variable domain, with the rest looked up from reference TRBV5-1 and TRBJ2-3, is KAGVTQTPRYLIKTRGQQVTLSCSPISGHRSVSWYQQTPGQGLQFLFEYFSETQRNKGNFPGRFSGRQFSNSRSEMNVSTLELGDSALYLCASSLAGGPDTQYFGPGTRLTVL.

The chain couples TRBV5-6 to TRBJ1-3; D remains unclear. Germline V gene lookup returns CDR1 SGHDT and CDR2 YYEEEE. The germline V and J ends were trimmed by 0 bases and 0 bases, with 13 bases remaining between them. CDR3 length equals 17 residues. CDR3 in DNA: TGTGCCAGCAGCTTGGGAGAAACCCGTCTCTCTGGAAACACCATATATTTT. Translating it yields CASSLGETRLSGNTIYF. Variable domain in full (rest from reference TRBV5-6 and TRBJ1-3): DAGVTQSPTHLIKTRGQQVTLRCSPKSGHDTVSWYQQALGQGPQFIFQYYEEEERQRGNFPDRFSGHQFPNYSSELNVNALLLGDSALYLCASSLGETRLSGNTIYFGEGSWLTVV.

V gene TRBV5-1 combines with J gene TRBJ1-5; the D gene is possibly TRBD1 (6 bases). Trimming left V 4 bases short and J 5 bases short, with 13 bases between. From germline, CDR1 is SGHRS and CDR2 YFSETQ. CDR3 length: 14 residues. This CDR3 is CASSQGDTDQPQHF. The CDR3 DNA reads as TGCGCCAGCAGCCAAGGGGACACCGATCAGCCCCAGCATTTT.

The genes are TRBV12-2 and TRBJ1-6; TRBD1, the D gene given by the table, was not confirmed from the DNA. TRBV12-2 is termed a pseudogene. This CDR3 spans 16 amino acids. The CDR3 loop is CASRVDRPVSNSPLHF. In DNA, the CDR3 is TGTGCAAGTCGCGTTGACAGGCCGGTATCTAATTCACCCCTCCACTTT.

The chain is built from TRBV28 and TRBJ2-2, with 9 bases matching TRBD1. The CDR3 sequence is 15 residues long. CDR1 is MDHEN, CDR2 SYDVKM, per germline. J lost 6 bases, V lost 5 bases, and 7 bases had no gene match. The CDR3 sequence is CASSPGQGSPGELFF. The CDR3 DNA follows: TGTGCCAGCAGTCCGGGACAGGGATCCCCCGGGGAGCTGTTTTTT.

The CDR3 protein is CASSIGGRGEQYF. For the CDR3, the DNA is TGTGCCAGTAGTATCGGCGGGAGAGGCGAGCAGTACTTC. The gene calls are TRBV19 and TRBJ2-7; TRBD2 aligns across 7 bases. This CDR3 has 13 residues. From germline, CDR1 is LNHDA and CDR2 SQIVND (reference sequence). With 3 bases clipped from V and 6 bases from J, the junction kept 5 bases outside the gene matches.

Written as DNA, the CDR3 is TGTGCCAGCAGCCCCTACTGGACAGGGGGGAACACCGGGGAGCTGTTTTTT. Translation gives CASSPYWTGGNTGELFF. The rearrangement links TRBV7-9 to TRBJ2-2; 10 nucleotides agree with TRBD1. V lost 5 bases, J lost 1 base, and 7 bases stayed unmatched. This CDR3 region has 17 residues. Germline CDR1 SEHNR, CDR2 FQNEAQ (reference sequence).

This chain links TRBV25-1 with TRBJ2-7; 10 bases are a match to TRBD2. The germline V gene encodes CDR1 MGHDK and CDR2 SYGVNS. V shed 4 bases, J shed 3 bases, and the junction held 9 bases outside the gene matches. This CDR3 contains 16 residues. CDR3 region: CASSAPGLATSYEQYF. DNA of the CDR3: TGTGCCAGCAGTGCGCCGGGACTAGCGACTAGCTACGAGCAGTACTTC.